This T cell receptor (beta chain) was captured by sequencing in a study of blood T cell repertoires in COVID-19. Study context: The study drew acute and convalescent COVID-19 samples from the United States, Italy and Spain. PBMCs, B-cell-depleted T cells, or T cells provided the cDNA or gDNA that made up the material.

Looked up from germline, CDR1 is MNHEY and CDR2 is SVGEGT. This CDR3 region has 14 residues. Trimming removed 5 bases from V and 2 bases from J, with 13 bases in between. In the study's own analysis: The assay estimated nucleated cells by amplifying reference gene primers. Sequencing used immunoSEQ multiplex PCR; TCRdb keeps in-frame clones, though not all of them. V and J calls plus clone size are reproduced from that table; the DNA served to infer D and trimming. The data show around 270,000 clones, around 86% seen once. The rearrangement links TRBV6-2 or TRBV6-3 to TRBJ2-7; D is possibly TRBD2 (5 bases). The sequencing input was peripheral blood. The sequence was collected from a man between 35 and 55 years old who had recovered from COVID-19. CDR3 amino acids: CASSPDSRTYEQYF. The CDR3 region has the DNA TGTGCCAGCAGTCCGGACTCACGGACCTACGAGCAGTACTTC.